The 7 T cell receptor beta chains below all came from one sample that was sequenced in a study of shared clonotypes between healthy human individuals. Terminally differentiated effector memory CD45RA+ cells were excluded from the naive CD8 cells, which were CD45RO-negative and positively selected for CCR7. Assay: immunoSEQ multiplex PCR; the TCRdb copy retains only in-frame clones and omits some. This table holds around 1.9 million clones, roughly 95% found once. Material for sequencing was naive CD8+ T cells from PBMCs. The origin of the receptors is a man aged 18-30 years in good health. Some clones in this sample may be carry-over from other donors' samples.

About this clone itself: Other DNA sequences within the sample encode an identical CDR3. The J gene is TRBJ1-1, the V gene TRBV5-1, with D perhaps TRBD1 (5 bases). The CDR3 contains 14 residues. Deletions cut 1 base from V and 2 bases from J, with 9 bases between. Germline CDR1 and CDR2: SGHRS and YFSETQ. The chain's CDR3 is CASSLRQSNTEAFF. The CDR3 bases are TGCGCCAGCAGCTTGCGACAGTCAAACACTGAAGCTTTCTTT. Supplemented by reference TRBV5-1 and TRBJ1-1, the full variable domain reads KAGVTQTPRYLIKTRGQQVTLSCSPISGHRSVSWYQQTPGQGLQFLFEYFSETQRNKGNFPGRFSGRQFSNSRSEMNVSTLELGDSALYLCASSLRQSNTEAFFGQGTRLTVV.

This clone was seen only once. The gene calls are TRBV7-9 and TRBJ2-2; D is possibly TRBD1 (6 bases). The germline gives CDR1 SEHNR, CDR2 FQNEAQ (reference sequence). The ends were cut back, 5 bases at V and 8 bases at J, with 21 bases in the middle. This CDR3 has 16 amino acids. The CDR3 DNA sequence: TGTGCCAGCAGCCCTCCTACAGGGTTCCCCTCTGGGGAGCTGTTTTTT. Protein: CASSPPTGFPSGELFF.

Of note for this clone: This same CDR3 is encoded by further DNA sequences in the sample. V and J are TRBV28 and TRBJ2-7, with 11 bases lining up with TRBD2. The CDR3 runs 14 residues. V was clipped by 5 bases and J by 3 bases; unmatched bases: 3. Germline V gene lookup returns CDR1 MDHEN and CDR2 SYDVKM. The CDR3 nucleotides read TGTGCCAGCAGTCCTGGGACTAGCGGCTACGAGCAGTACTTC. Amino acids: CASSPGTSGYEQYF.

The chain is built from TRBV5-1 and TRBJ1-1; tentative D call: TRBD1 (5 bases). V gave up 0 bases and J gave up 0 bases, with 12 bases separating them. CDR3 length: 16 residues. The V gene's germline CDR1 is SGHRS and CDR2 YFSETQ. The CDR3 loop reads CASSLEGARVNTEAFF. In DNA, the CDR3 is TGCGCCAGCAGCTTGGAAGGGGCAAGGGTGAACACTGAAGCTTTCTTT.

As regards this clone: The same CDR3 is also encoded by other DNA sequences in this sample. The chain links TRBV9 to TRBJ1-3; weak D call: TRBD1 (6 bases). The CDR3 totals 13 residues. In germline, CDR1 is SGDLS, CDR2 YYNGEE. V dropped 5 bases and J dropped 8 bases, with 14 bases sitting between them. The CDR3 bases are TGTGCCAGCAGTGTTGGGGGGGCTGACACCATATATTTT. Its protein is CASSVGGADTIYF.

V gene TRBV9 combines with J gene TRBJ1-1, with 9 bases matching TRBD1. CDR1 SGDLS and CDR2 YYNGEE come from the germline V gene. J lost 2 bases, V lost 3 bases, and 8 bases had no gene match. The CDR3 contains 16 residues. This CDR3 reads CASSGPGTGINTEAFF. CDR3 bases: TGTGCCAGCAGCGGTCCCGGGACAGGGATCAACACTGAAGCTTTCTTT.

V and J are TRBV27 and TRBJ2-1; TRBD2 agrees at 9 bases. The germline V gene has CDR1 MNHEY and CDR2 SMNVEV (reference sequence). The CDR3 is made up of 14 amino acids. Trimming removed 5 bases from V and 8 bases from J; junction bases left unmatched: 7. CDR3 nucleotide sequence: TGTGCCAGCAGTCAGCGGGAGGCAGGGGATGAGCAGTTCTTC. Translation: CASSQREAGDEQFF.